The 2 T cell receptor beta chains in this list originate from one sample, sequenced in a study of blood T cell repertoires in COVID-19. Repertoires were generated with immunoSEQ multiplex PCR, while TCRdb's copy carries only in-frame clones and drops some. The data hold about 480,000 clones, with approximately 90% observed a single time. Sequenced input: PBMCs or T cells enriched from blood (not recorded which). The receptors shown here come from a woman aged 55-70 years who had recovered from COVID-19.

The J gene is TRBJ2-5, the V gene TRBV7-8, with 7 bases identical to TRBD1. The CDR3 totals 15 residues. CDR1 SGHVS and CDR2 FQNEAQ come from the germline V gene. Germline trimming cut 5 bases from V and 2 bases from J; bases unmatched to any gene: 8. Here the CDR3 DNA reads TGTGCCAGCAGCCCCGCGACAGGGCCACAAGAGACCCAGTACTTC. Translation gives CASSPATGPQETQYF. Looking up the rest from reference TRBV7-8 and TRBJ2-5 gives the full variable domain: GAGVSQSPRYKVAKRGQDVALRCDPISGHVSLFWYQQALGQGPEFLTYFQNEAQLDKSGLPSDRFFAERPEGSVSTLKIQRTQQEDSAVYLCASSPATGPQETQYFGPGTRLLVL.

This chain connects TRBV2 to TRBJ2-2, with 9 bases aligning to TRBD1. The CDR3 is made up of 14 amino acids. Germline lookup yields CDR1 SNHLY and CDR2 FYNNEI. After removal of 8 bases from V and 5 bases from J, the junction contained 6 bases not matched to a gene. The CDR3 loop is CASHGTGRTGELFF. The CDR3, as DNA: TGTGCCAGCCACGGGACAGGGCGGACCGGGGAGCTGTTTTTT.